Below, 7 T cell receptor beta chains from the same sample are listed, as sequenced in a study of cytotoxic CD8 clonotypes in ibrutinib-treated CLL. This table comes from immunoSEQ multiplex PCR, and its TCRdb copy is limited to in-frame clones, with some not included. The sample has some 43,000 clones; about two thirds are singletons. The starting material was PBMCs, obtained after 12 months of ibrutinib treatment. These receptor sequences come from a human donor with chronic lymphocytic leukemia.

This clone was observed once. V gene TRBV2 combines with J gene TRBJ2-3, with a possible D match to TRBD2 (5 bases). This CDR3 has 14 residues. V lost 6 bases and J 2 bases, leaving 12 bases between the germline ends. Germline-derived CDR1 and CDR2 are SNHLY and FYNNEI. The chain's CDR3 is CASSGIASTDTQYF. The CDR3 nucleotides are TGTGCCAGCAGCGGGATAGCCTCCACAGATACGCAGTATTTT.

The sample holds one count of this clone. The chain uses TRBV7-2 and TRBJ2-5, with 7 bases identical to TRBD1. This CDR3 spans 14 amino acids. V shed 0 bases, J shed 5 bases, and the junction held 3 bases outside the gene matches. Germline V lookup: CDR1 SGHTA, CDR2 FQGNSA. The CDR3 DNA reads TGTGCCAGCAGCTTAGCAGGGGGCGCGGAGACCCAGTACTTC. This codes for CASSLAGGAETQYF.

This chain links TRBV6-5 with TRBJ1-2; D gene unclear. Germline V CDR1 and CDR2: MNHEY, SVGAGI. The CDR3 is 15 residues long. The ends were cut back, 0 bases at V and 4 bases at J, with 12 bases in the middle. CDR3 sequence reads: CASSYSNTVFYGYTF. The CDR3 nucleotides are TGTGCCAGCAGTTACTCGAATACGGTGTTCTATGGCTACACCTTC.

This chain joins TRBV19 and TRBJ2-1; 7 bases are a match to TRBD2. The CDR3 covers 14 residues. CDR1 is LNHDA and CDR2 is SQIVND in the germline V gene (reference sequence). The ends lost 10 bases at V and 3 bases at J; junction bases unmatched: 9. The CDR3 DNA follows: TGTGCCACCGCGGATGCGGGGGACTACAATGAGCAGTTCTTC. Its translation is CATADAGDYNEQFF.

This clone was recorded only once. The DNA for the CDR3 is TGTGCCAGCTCACCACGAGAGAGCCTTAATTCACCCCTCCACTTT. Translated, it gives CASSPRESLNSPLHF. This rearrangement joins TRBV18 to TRBJ1-6; D gene unclear. The CDR3 contains 15 residues. The germline V gene has CDR1 KGHSH and CDR2 LQKENI. Trimming removed 1 base from V and 6 bases from J, with 10 bases in between.

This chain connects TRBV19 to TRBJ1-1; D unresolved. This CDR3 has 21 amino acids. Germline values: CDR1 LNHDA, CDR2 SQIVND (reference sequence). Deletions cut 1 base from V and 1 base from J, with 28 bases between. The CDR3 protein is CASSIGFAGGSSSTWNTEAFF. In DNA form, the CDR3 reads TGTGCCAGTAGTATAGGCTTTGCAGGTGGTTCCTCGTCGACCTGGAACACTGAAGCTTTCTTT.

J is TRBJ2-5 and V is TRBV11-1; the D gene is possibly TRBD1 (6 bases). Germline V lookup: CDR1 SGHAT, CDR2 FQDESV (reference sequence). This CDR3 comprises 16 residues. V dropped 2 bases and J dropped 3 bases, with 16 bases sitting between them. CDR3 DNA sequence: TGTGCCAGCAGCTTATCCGCGGACAGAAAAAAAGAGACCCAGTACTTC. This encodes CASSLSADRKKETQYF.